These T cell receptor beta chains were read from a single sample in a study of blood T cells in healthy people across ages. In TCRdb, the 5' RACE reads were re-called with MiXCR into one record per CDR3 protein. This sample has 850,000 to 1,300,000 distinct CDR3 sequences, with 40% to 45% found just once. Sequencing was performed on blood. All receptors come from a woman aged 55-70 years in good health. CDR3s include the opening cysteine and the closing phenylalanine or tryptophan. The D gene is left open where the match is weak. Some rows mark clone size as missing; the rest say once, few, many or name a class of expanded clone.

j_call	v_call	clone_size	d_call	cdr3_nt	cdr3_aa
TRBJ2-5	TRBV20-1	.	TRBD2	TGCAGTGCTAGTTTAGCGGGAAGTGAAGAGACCCAGTACTTC	CSASLAGSEETQYF
TRBJ2-1	TRBV6-5	many	.	TGTGCCAGCAGGCCCCAGTTGGTCAATGAGCAGTTCTTC	CASRPQLVNEQFF
TRBJ2-7	TRBV20-1	once	.	TGCAGTGCTAGAGCTTTAGGCAGGGGAGGTTTGGAGCAGTACTTC	CSARALGRGGLEQYF
TRBJ2-1	TRBV20-1	.	TRBD1	TGCAGTGCACAGGACAGGGGTCTGTGGAATGAGCAGTTCTTC	CSAQDRGLWNEQFF
TRBJ2-1	TRBV24-1	.	.	TGTGCCACCAGTGACCGGACAGCCAGCTCCTACAATGAGCAGTTCTTC	CATSDRTASSYNEQFF
TRBJ2-1	TRBV2	few	TRBD1	TGTGCCAGCCAGCGACAGGGCCCTAATTACAATGAGCAGTTCTTC	CASQRQGPNYNEQFF
TRBJ1-1	TRBV20-1	.	TRBD1	TGCAGTGCCGTTTGGGTTCTGCCGACAGGGATAGACACTGAAGCTTTCTTT	CSAVWVLPTGIDTEAFF
TRBJ2-3	TRBV10-3	few	TRBD2	TGTGCCATCAGTGACTCTGGACTAGCCCGGGATACGCAGTATTTT	CAISDSGLARDTQYF
TRBJ2-7	TRBV3-1	.	.	TGTGCCAGCAGCCGGGCCGCGACAGGACTCGCCTACGAGCAGTACTTC	CASSRAATGLAYEQYF
TRBJ1-2	TRBV20-1	.	.	TGCAGTGCCCCCCTTGGGACGGAGTATGGCTACACCTTC	CSAPLGTEYGYTF
TRBJ2-5	TRBV6-2/TRBV6-3	few	TRBD1	TGTGCCAGCAGTGCGCCGACAGGGGGGGTAGAAGAGACCCAGTACTTC	CASSAPTGGVEETQYF
TRBJ2-7	TRBV24-1	.	.	TGTGCCACCAGTGGCGGGAACTCCTACAATGAGCAGTACTTC	CATSGGNSYNEQYF
TRBJ2-7	TRBV20-1	few	TRBD2	TGCAGTGCTAGAGTAAGGGCTAGCGGGCTCCTCATGGCGCAGTACTTC	CSARVRASGLLMAQYF
TRBJ2-5	TRBV29-1	.	.	TGCAGCGTTGAAGGTCCAGGACATGGCAATGAGCAGTACTTC	CSVEGPGHGNEQYF
TRBJ2-2	TRBV29-1	.	TRBD2	TGCAGCGCCGGGACTAGCTCTTTGGCCACCGGGGAGCTGTTTTTT	CSAGTSSLATGELFF
TRBJ2-7	TRBV9	.	TRBD1	TGTGCCAGCAGCGTAGCGGGTGCGGACAGGGGAAGCTACGAGCAGTACTTC	CASSVAGADRGSYEQYF
TRBJ2-7	TRBV28	few	.	TGTGCCAGCAGTTTTCGGGACAAAGTCTTACCCTACGAGCAGTACTTC	CASSFRDKVLPYEQYF
TRBJ2-7	TRBV11-2	few	.	TGTGCCAGCAGCTCCAATATGGCGGGGTACGAGCAGTACTTC	CASSSNMAGYEQYF
TRBJ1-1	TRBV25-1	.	.	TGTGCCAGTCAAAGGGGGAGCACTGAAGCTTTCTTT	CASQRGSTEAFF
TRBJ2-1	TRBV2	few	.	TGTGCCAGCAGTACCTACATCATGCGGAGATTGGATGAGCAGTTCTTC	CASSTYIMRRLDEQFF
TRBJ2-1	TRBV12-3/TRBV12-4	.	.	TGTGCCAGCACCTTTGGGAGGGGGGACTTATACAATGAGCAGTTCTTC	CASTFGRGDLYNEQFF
TRBJ2-3	TRBV9	.	.	TGTGCCAGCAGGGGCCCCCTAGGGTCCCGTTTGGTACCGACAGATACGCAGTATTTT	CASRGPLGSRLVPTDTQYF
TRBJ2-1	TRBV10-1	.	TRBD2	TGCGCCAGCAGTGAGCGCGCTAGCGGGAGGGCTACCCAGTTCTTC	CASSERASGRATQFF
TRBJ1-1	TRBV7-9	.	.	TGTGCCAGCAGCCGGGAACAGAACACTGAAGCTTTCTTT	CASSREQNTEAFF
TRBJ1-4	TRBV7-9	once	.	TGTGCCAGCAGCCCCGCGGTTTTAGGTCGAGAAAAACTGTTTTTT	CASSPAVLGREKLFF
TRBJ2-7	TRBV29-1	many	.	TGCAGCGTTTCCCCAGCCGCTACCTACGAGCAGTACTTC	CSVSPAATYEQYF
TRBJ1-1	TRBV20-1	.	.	TGCAGTGCTAGCGATACAGGGAATACTGAAGCTTTCTTT	CSASDTGNTEAFF
TRBJ2-1	TRBV11-2	few	.	TGTGCCAGCAGACCCCCTGGCCTAGCCTCCTACAATGAGCAGTTCTTC	CASRPPGLASYNEQFF
TRBJ2-7	TRBV2	.	.	TGTGCCAGCAGCCGGGACCTTTTGAGTAACGAGCAGTACTTC	CASSRDLLSNEQYF
TRBJ2-1	TRBV29-1	once	.	TGCAGCGTTGAAAGCGCGAGTGAGCAGTTCTTC	CSVESASEQFF
TRBJ2-1	TRBV2	many	TRBD2	TGTGCCAGCAGTGCCGGGACTAGAGTCAACAATGAGCAGTTCTTC	CASSAGTRVNNEQFF
TRBJ2-7	TRBV29-1	few	TRBD2	TGCAGCGCTGCAAGCGGGGGCTCCTACGAGCAGTACTTC	CSAASGGSYEQYF
TRBJ2-3	TRBV5-1	many	.	TGCGCCAGCAGCTTCTTTGCGGGGACAGATACGCAGTATTTT	CASSFFAGTDTQYF
TRBJ2-1	TRBV9	.	TRBD2	TGTGCCAGCAGCGCGACTAGCGTCTACAATGAGCAGTTCTTC	CASSATSVYNEQFF
TRBJ1-1	TRBV6-5	few	TRBD1	TGTGCCAGCAGAGGACAGGGGCGCCTGAACACTGAAGCTTTCTTT	CASRGQGRLNTEAFF
TRBJ2-1	TRBV5-5	.	.	TGTGCCAGCAGCTTCACGGACAAGGGCAATGAGCAGTTCTTC	CASSFTDKGNEQFF
TRBJ2-1	TRBV2	few	.	TGTGCCACGACCCGGGAGCCCAATGAGCAGTTCTTC	CATTREPNEQFF
TRBJ2-7	TRBV6-2/TRBV6-3	.	.	TGTGCCAGCAGTTATGGGCTACGGGAGCAGTACTTC	CASSYGLREQYF
TRBJ2-6	TRBV7-3	.	.	TGTGCCTGCAGCCCCGCTGGGGCCAATGTCCTGACTTTC	CACSPAGANVLTF